The 3 T cell receptor beta chains presented below share a single source sample, sequenced in a study of patients and donors after allogeneic stem cell transplantation. In TCRdb, the RT-PCR reads were re-called with MiXCR into one record per CDR3 protein. The table lists tens of thousands of distinct CDR3 sequences, approximately 5% of them singletons. The sequencing input was blood, either unsorted or a sorted T cell fraction (not recorded which). Source of these receptors: a human donor who was either an allogeneic HSCT recipient or a stem cell or donor lymphocyte infusion donor (not recorded which). It is not recorded whose cells these are; they may come from a transplant donor.

The DNA for the CDR3 is TGTGCCACCAGTGACCCCCAAGCCCGGACAGGGGGCGGGGAGACCCAGTACTTC. Translation gives CATSDPQARTGGGETQYF. The J gene is TRBJ2-5, the V gene TRBV24-1, with 11 bases lining up with TRBD1. This CDR3 contains 18 residues. Trimming cost V 4 bases and J 5 bases; bases outside gene matches: 14. Germline V gene lookup returns CDR1 KGHDR and CDR2 SFDVKD.

This clonotype was picked up many times. V usage is TRBV5-4 and J usage is TRBJ2-5; D is unclear. The V gene's germline CDR1 is SGHNT and CDR2 YYREEE (reference sequence). The CDR3 consists of 14 residues. Trimming took 0 bases from V and 5 from J, leaving 11 bases between them. The CDR3 spells CASSLVGPSETQYF. The CDR3, as DNA: TGTGCCAGCAGCTTGGTCGGACCTTCGGAGACCCAGTACTTC. The full variable domain, with the rest looked up from reference TRBV5-4 and TRBJ2-5, is ETGVTQSPTHLIKTRGQQVTLRCSSQSGHNTVSWYQQALGQGPQFIFQYYREEENGRGNFPPRFSGLQFPNYSSELNVNALELDDSALYLCASSLVGPSETQYFGPGTRLLVL.

About this clonotype: A much larger clone lies a single base off, so this may be a read error. This chain connects TRBV14 to TRBJ1-1; D is possibly TRBD1 (6 bases). The CDR3 has 13 residues. Germline V gives CDR1 SGHDN, CDR2 FVKESK. The CDR3 bases are TGTACCAGCAGCCAGGACAGAGAGACTGAAGCTTTCTTT. This translates into CTSSQDRETEAFF.